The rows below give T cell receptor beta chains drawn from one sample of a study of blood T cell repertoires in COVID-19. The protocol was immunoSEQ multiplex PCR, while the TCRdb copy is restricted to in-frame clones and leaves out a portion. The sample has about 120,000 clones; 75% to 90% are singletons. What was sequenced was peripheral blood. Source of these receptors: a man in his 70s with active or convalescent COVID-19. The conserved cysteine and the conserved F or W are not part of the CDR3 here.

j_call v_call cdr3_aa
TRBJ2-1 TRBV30 AWSVRGYNEQF
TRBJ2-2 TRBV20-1 SASAGGELF
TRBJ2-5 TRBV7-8 ASSPSRRARETQY
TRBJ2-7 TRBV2 ASSDGENYEQY
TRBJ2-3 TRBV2 ASTWREGKNTQY
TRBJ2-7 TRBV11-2 ASSSSRQDYEQY
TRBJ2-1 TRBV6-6 ASSYLQGGNEQF
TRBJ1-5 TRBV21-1 ASTPGQGAGWNQPQH
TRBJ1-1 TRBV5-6 ASSLLENTEAF
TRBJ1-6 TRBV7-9 ASTGDGGQGSPLH
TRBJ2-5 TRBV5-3 ARSWRKTQY
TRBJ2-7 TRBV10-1 ASGGTGSGEQY
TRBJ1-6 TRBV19 ASSTDRIDSPLH
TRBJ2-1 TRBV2 ASRRTGANSYNEQF
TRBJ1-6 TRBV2 ASSEDRVNSPLH
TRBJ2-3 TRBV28 ASSLLGTGDPDTQY
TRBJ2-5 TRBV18 ASSPRGAGETQY
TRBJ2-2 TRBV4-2 ASSPPVVGELF
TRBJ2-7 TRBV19 ASSNRQSTTAEQY
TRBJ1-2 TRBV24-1 ATSDRRDRVVGYT
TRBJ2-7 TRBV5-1 ASREEGPYEQY
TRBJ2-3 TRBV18 ASSPRLAGGPSTDTQY
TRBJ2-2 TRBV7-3 ASSFLANTGELF